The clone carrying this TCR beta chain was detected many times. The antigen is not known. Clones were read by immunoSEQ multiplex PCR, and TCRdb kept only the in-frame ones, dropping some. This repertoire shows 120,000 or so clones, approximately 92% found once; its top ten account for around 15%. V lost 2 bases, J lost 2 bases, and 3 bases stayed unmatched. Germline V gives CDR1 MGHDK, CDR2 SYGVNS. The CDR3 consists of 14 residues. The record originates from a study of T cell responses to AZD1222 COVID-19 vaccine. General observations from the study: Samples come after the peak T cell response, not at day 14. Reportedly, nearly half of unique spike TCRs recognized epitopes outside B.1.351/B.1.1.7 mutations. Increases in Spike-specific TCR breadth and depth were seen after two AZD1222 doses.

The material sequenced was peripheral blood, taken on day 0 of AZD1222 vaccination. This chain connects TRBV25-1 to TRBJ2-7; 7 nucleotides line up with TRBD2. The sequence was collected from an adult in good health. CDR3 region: CASSEGTTTYEQYF. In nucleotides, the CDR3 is TGTGCCAGCAGTGAAGGGACTACCACCTACGAGCAGTACTTC.